What follows are 18 T cell receptor beta chains derived from one specimen sequenced in a study of T cell repertoires in cytomegalovirus infection. Their antigens are not known. Via MiXCR, TCRdb re-called the reads, giving one row per CDR3 protein. The table includes 68,000 or so distinct CDR3 sequences, 20% to 25% detected once. Sequences were obtained from PBMCs, sequenced either directly or after in vitro stimulation (not recorded which). All receptors come from a human donor in good health (CMV status not recorded). Some clones in this sample may be carry-over from other donors' samples.

This clonotype was counted many times. The V and J genes are TRBV11-3 and TRBJ2-1, with TRBD2 identical over 8 bases. Losses at the gene ends were 5 bases for V and 0 bases for J; bases not matched to a gene: 6. Germline CDR1 reads SGHNT; CDR2 reads YENEEA. The CDR3 is made up of 16 amino acids. CDR3 sequence: CASSRRSGSSYNEQFF. Written as DNA, the CDR3 is TGTGCCAGCAGCCGACGGAGCGGGAGCTCCTACAATGAGCAGTTCTTC.

The CDR3 DNA sequence: TGCAGCGCCCTAGCGGGGAACCAAGAGACCCAGTACTTC. As protein: CSALAGNQETQYF. V usage is TRBV29-1 and J usage is TRBJ2-5, with 9 positions matching TRBD2. Germline V gene lookup returns CDR1 SQVTM and CDR2 ANQGSEA. The CDR3 runs 13 residues. Trimming cost V 7 bases and J 0 bases; bases outside gene matches: 3.

V usage is TRBV28 and J usage is TRBJ1-2; D remains unclear. V was cut by 3 bases and J by 3 bases, with 8 bases left in between. The germline V gene encodes CDR1 MDHEN and CDR2 SYDVKM. The CDR3 sequence is 13 residues long. The CDR3 loop is CASSLMAHYGYTF. CDR3 bases: TGTGCCAGCAGTTTGATGGCCCACTATGGCTACACCTTC.

There are many counts of this clonotype. V is TRBV6-2 or TRBV6-3 and J is TRBJ2-1; TRBD2 agrees at 9 bases. Germline-derived CDR1 and CDR2 are MNHEY and SVGEGT. The V segment lost 2 bases and the J segment 8 bases; nucleotides outside the gene matches: 4. The CDR3 is made up of 14 amino acids. CDR3 sequence (DNA): TGTGCCAGCAGTTACAAAGCGGGGGGCCATGAGCAGTTCTTC. It yields the protein CASSYKAGGHEQFF.

V is TRBV18 and J is TRBJ2-7; D is perhaps TRBD1 or TRBD2 (5 bases each). The CDR3 contains 16 residues. Trimming cost V 5 bases and J 6 bases, with 23 bases left between them. Germline assignment: CDR1 KGHSH and CDR2 LQKENI. The CDR3 coding sequence is TGTGCCAGCTCATCTTTATCCGGGACGGCGGCCTCCGAGCAGTACGTC. Residues: CASSSLSGTAASEQYV.

The table lists this clonotype with many counts. The genes are TRBV7-3 and TRBJ2-3, with no clear D. This CDR3 region has 18 residues. CDR1 and CDR2 (germline): SGHTA, FQGTGA. The V and J ends lost 4 bases and 0 bases respectively, with 20 bases between them. CDR3 loop: CASSSGWHPTVSTDTQYF. CDR3 in DNA: TGTGCCAGCAGCTCGGGCTGGCACCCCACGGTTAGCACAGATACGCAGTATTTT.

The CDR3 coding sequence is TGTGCCACCAGCAGAGGGCTCAATACAGATACGCAGTATTTT. This sequence encodes CATSRGLNTDTQYF. The chain is built from TRBV15 and TRBJ2-3; D gene unclear. V lost 1 base to trimming and J lost 3 bases, with 8 bases between them. The CDR3 is made up of 14 amino acids. The V gene's germline CDR1 is LNHNV and CDR2 YYDKDF (reference sequence).

The table lists this clonotype with a few counts. This CDR3 reads CASSTGQSVDTQYF. The CDR3 nucleotides are TGTGCCAGCAGCACGGGACAGTCCGTAGATACGCAGTATTTT. This chain joins TRBV7-2 and TRBJ2-3, with TRBD1 matching 7 bases. V was pared by 5 bases and J by 5 bases, with 7 bases of the junction left unmatched. This CDR3 comprises 14 residues. CDR1 is SGHTA and CDR2 is FQGNSA in the germline V gene.

Only a few counts were recorded for this clonotype. This sequence joins TRBV12-3 or TRBV12-4 and TRBJ2-3; 12 bases agree with TRBD2. The trim removed 3 bases at V and 5 bases at J, leaving 9 bases unmatched. The CDR3 is 17 amino acids. The CDR3 DNA reads TGTGCCAGCAGTTTCGATTCTAGCGGGAGGGCGGTAGATACGCAGTATTTT. Encoded protein: CASSFDSSGRAVDTQYF.

This clonotype was counted a few times. V usage is TRBV6-1 and J usage is TRBJ2-7; D unclear. The CDR3 consists of 10 residues. From germline, CDR1 is MNHNS and CDR2 SASEGT. The V end was cut by 4 bases, the J end by 4 bases, with 2 bases between. The CDR3 reads CASSVYEQYF. As DNA, the CDR3 is TGTGCCAGCAGTGTATACGAGCAGTACTTC.

The V and J genes are TRBV27 and TRBJ2-7; 7 nucleotides agree with TRBD1. The V and J ends lost 4 bases and 2 bases, in that order; junction bases with no gene match: 11. Germline values: CDR1 MNHEY, CDR2 SMNVEV (reference sequence). The CDR3 covers 16 residues. The CDR3 sequence is CASSSFGQGETYEQYF. The DNA of the CDR3 is TGTGCCAGCAGTTCGTTCGGGCAGGGGGAAACCTACGAGCAGTACTTC.

This chain uses TRBV6-2 or TRBV6-3 with TRBJ2-2, with TRBD2 matching 10 bases. Trimming took 0 bases from V and 1 from J; bases not matched to a gene: 2. CDR1 is MNHEY, CDR2 SVGEGT, per germline. There are 17 residues in the CDR3. CDR3 nucleotide sequence: TGTGCCAGCAGTTACTCTGCTAGCGGGAGGAACACCGGGGAGCTGTTTTTT. Translated, it gives CASSYSASGRNTGELFF.

The genes are TRBV29-1 and TRBJ1-4, with D unresolved. There are 13 residues in the CDR3. Looked up from germline, CDR1 is SQVTM and CDR2 is ANQGSEA. V lost 4 bases and J 0 bases, leaving 6 bases between the germline ends. This CDR3 is CSVVTATNEKLFF. Written as DNA, the CDR3 is TGCAGCGTTGTAACAGCAACTAATGAAAAACTGTTTTTT.

At least ten counts were recorded for this clonotype. V usage is TRBV6-2 or TRBV6-3 and J usage is TRBJ2-1; 10 bases are shared with TRBD2. The ends lost 4 bases at V and 0 bases at J; junction bases unmatched: 3. This CDR3 spans 16 amino acids. The germline gives CDR1 MNHEY, CDR2 SVGEGT. CDR3: CASSFGLAASYNEQFF. DNA for the CDR3: TGTGCCAGCAGTTTTGGACTAGCGGCCTCCTACAATGAGCAGTTCTTC.

This clonotype was detected only a few times. V is TRBV7-2 and J is TRBJ2-5; 12 bases line up with TRBD2. The CDR3 runs 14 residues. The ends lost 5 bases at V and 5 bases at J; junction bases unmatched: 3. CDR1 is SGHTA, CDR2 FQGNSA, per germline. Here the CDR3 reads CASSLLAGGETQYF. CDR3 bases: TGTGCCAGCAGCCTACTAGCGGGAGGTGAGACCCAGTACTTC.

The rearrangement uses TRBV7-9 and TRBJ2-1; maybe TRBD2 (5 bases). The CDR3 totals 13 residues. Trimming pared 7 bases from V and 9 bases from J, leaving 16 bases between. CDR1 is SEHNR, CDR2 FQNEAQ, per germline (reference sequence). The CDR3 region has the DNA TGTGCCAGCACCGCTACTAGGACGGTTGAGCAGTTCTTC. Amino acids: CASTATRTVEQFF. Combining the CDR3 with reference TRBV7-9 and TRBJ2-1 gives the whole variable domain DTGVSQNPRHKITKRGQNVTFRCDPISEHNRLYWYRQTLGQGPEFLTYFQNEAQLEKSRLLSDRFSAERPKGSFSTLEIQRTEQGDSAMYLCASTATRTVEQFFGPGTRLTVL.

This clonotype has a count of ten or more. The chain employs TRBV7-8 and TRBJ2-7; TRBD1 might be the D (6 bases). CDR1 and CDR2 from the germline V gene are SGHVS and FQNEAQ. This CDR3 is 14 amino acids long. Trimming cost V 0 bases and J 8 bases, with 14 bases left between them. The CDR3 DNA reads as TGTGCCAGCAGCTTAGCGGGAATACAGGGCAAGCAGTACTTC. This translates into CASSLAGIQGKQYF.

The V call is TRBV5-4, the J call TRBJ1-2, with a possible D match to TRBD1 (5 bases). The CDR3 is 15 amino acids. The germline gives CDR1 SGHNT, CDR2 YYREEE (reference sequence). V was trimmed by 1 base and J by 1 base, leaving 11 bases between them. CDR3 residues: CASSLWGRLNYGYTF. DNA of the CDR3: TGTGCCAGCAGCTTGTGGGGCCGACTTAACTATGGCTACACCTTC.